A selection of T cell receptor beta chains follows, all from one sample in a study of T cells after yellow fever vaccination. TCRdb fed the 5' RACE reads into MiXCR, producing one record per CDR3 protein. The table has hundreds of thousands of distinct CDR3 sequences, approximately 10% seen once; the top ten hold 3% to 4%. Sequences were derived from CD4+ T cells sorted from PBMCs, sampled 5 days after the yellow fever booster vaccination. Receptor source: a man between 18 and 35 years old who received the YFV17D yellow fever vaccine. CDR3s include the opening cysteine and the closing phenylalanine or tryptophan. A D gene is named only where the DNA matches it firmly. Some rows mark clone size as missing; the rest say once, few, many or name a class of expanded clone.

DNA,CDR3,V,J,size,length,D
TGTGCCAGCTCCCAAGCCGACAGGGTTCGGGAAAAACTGTTTTTT,CASSQADRVREKLFF,TRBV28,TRBJ1-4,-,15,TRBD1
TGTGCCAGCAGTGACCGGGGGGTTAGCACAGATACGCAGTATTTT,CASSDRGVSTDTQYF,TRBV6-4,TRBJ2-3,few,15,TRBD2
TGTGCCAGCAGCACCCCTGGGGGGGCGGGTTACAATGAGCAGTTCTTC,CASSTPGGAGYNEQFF,TRBV9,TRBJ2-1,-,16,-
TGTGCCAGCAGTGACACCCTCGGGGAGGGCGGTACCCAGCATTTT,CASSDTLGEGGTQHF,TRBV25-1,TRBJ1-5,few,15,-
TGTGCCAGTAGGCCAACGGAATGGGAAAACACTGAAGCTTTCTTT,CASRPTEWENTEAFF,TRBV19,TRBJ1-1,few,15,-
TGTGCCAGCAGCCCGCAGGGGTATGGCTACACCTTC,CASSPQGYGYTF,TRBV7-9,TRBJ1-2,many,12,-
TGCGCCAGCAGCTTGGAAGGGGTGGGGAATTCACCCCTCCACTTT,CASSLEGVGNSPLHF,TRBV5-1,TRBJ1-6,-,15,-
TGTGCCAGTGACCGGAGGCCGAACACTGAAGCTTTCTTT,CASDRRPNTEAFF,TRBV6-1,TRBJ1-1,few,13,-
TGTGCCAGCAGCTTAGCGGACCCCTGGTATTTT,CASSLADPWYF,TRBV7-2,TRBJ2-3,few,11,-
TGTGCCAGCAGCTCAAGGACTAGGCGGGCGTCCCAGTACTTC,CASSSRTRRASQYF,TRBV5-4,TRBJ2-5,few,14,TRBD2
TGTGCCCTCGCGCAGGCTAATAATGAAGCTTTCTTT,CALAQANNEAFF,TRBV12-3/TRBV12-4,TRBJ1-1,few,12,-
TGTGCCAGCTCACCACCTGGACAGGGGGCTCGAAAACTGTTTTTT,CASSPPGQGARKLFF,TRBV18,TRBJ1-4,-,15,TRBD1
TGCGCCAGCAGCTTGGGGGGGGCCCCCAAGACCCAGTACTTC,CASSLGGAPKTQYF,TRBV5-1,TRBJ2-5,few,14,-
TGCGCCAGCAGCAGCCAGGAAGGAGATACGCAGTATTTT,CASSSQEGDTQYF,TRBV5-1,TRBJ2-3,few,13,-
TGTGCCAGCAGTTGGCAGGGAACCGGGGAGCTGTTTTTT,CASSWQGTGELFF,TRBV12-3/TRBV12-4,TRBJ2-2,-,13,-
TGTGCCAGTAGTATCGCCCTGGCACCCCCCTACGAGCAGTACTTC,CASSIALAPPYEQYF,TRBV19,TRBJ2-7,-,15,-
TGTGCCAGCAGCGTACAGGGGGCTTTAGATACGCAGTATTTT,CASSVQGALDTQYF,TRBV9,TRBJ2-3,-,14,TRBD1
TGTGCCAGCAGTTTAGCGGTATATCAGCCCCAGCATTTT,CASSLAVYQPQHF,TRBV12-3/TRBV12-4,TRBJ1-5,-,13,-
TGTGCCAGCAGCCAATTGGTCAGTAGGGGTCTCGGTGAGCTGTTTTTT,CASSQLVSRGLGELFF,TRBV14,TRBJ2-2,-,16,-
TGTGCCAGCAGCCAAGAGGGACAGTATAACTATGGCTACACCTTC,CASSQEGQYNYGYTF,TRBV4-2,TRBJ1-2,many,15,TRBD1
TGTGCCAGCAGTGAAGCCTTTGGAGGGTCTGAAGCTTTCTTT,CASSEAFGGSEAFF,TRBV2,TRBJ1-1,-,14,-
TGTGCCAGCAGTTTATTCTGGAGTGCGGGGACTAGCGCCCTCACAGATACGCAGTATTTT,CASSLFWSAGTSALTDTQYF,TRBV27,TRBJ2-3,few,20,TRBD2
TGTGCCAGCTCACCAACGGCGGCCATGAACACTGAAGCTTTCTTT,CASSPTAAMNTEAFF,TRBV18,TRBJ1-1,-,15,-